Below are 8 T cell receptor beta chains sequenced from a single sample in a study of T cells expressing NK-cell markers. TCRdb reprocessed the 5' RACE reads, with one entry per CDR3 protein and no DNA. The table for this sample gives a few hundred thousand distinct CDR3 sequences. Sequencing was done on a sample of blood T cells: a sorted CD56 or NKG2C T cell subset, CD4+ or CD8+ T cells, or bulk PBMC T cells (not recorded which). These receptors all come from a man younger than 35 in good health.

This rearrangement joins TRBV12-3 or TRBV12-4 to TRBJ2-3; TCRdb calls TRBD1, which cannot be checked without DNA. The CDR3 runs 14 residues. CDR3 in amino acids: CASAPKRSTDTQYF.

The chain employs TRBV6-1 and TRBJ1-1. The CDR3 extends over 12 amino acids. The germline V gene has CDR1 MNHNS and CDR2 SASEGT. The CDR3 sequence is CASMREYTEAFF.

The CDR3 sequence: CASSLLDRASGANVLTF. The V gene is TRBV27, the J gene TRBJ2-6; TCRdb's D call of TRBD1 is untestable without DNA. Per the germline V gene, CDR1 is MNHEY and CDR2 is SMNVEV (reference sequence). The CDR3 has 17 amino acids.

V and J are TRBV6-5 and TRBJ2-1; TCRdb returns TRBD1, unconfirmable since there is no DNA. The CDR3 sequence is 11 residues long. CDR1 MNHEY and CDR2 SVGAGI come from the germline V gene. CDR3 protein: CASGSRVSKFF.

The chain employs TRBV4-3 and TRBJ2-1. The length of the CDR3 is 13 residues. Germline-derived CDR1 and CDR2 are LGHNA and YSLEER. The CDR3 loop is CASSPRLSDEQFF.

The chain has TRBV4-2 and TRBJ2-1. Germline values: CDR1 LGHNA, CDR2 YNFKEQ. This CDR3 comprises 15 residues. The CDR3: CASSQDGLFLNEQFF.

The V call is TRBV20-1, the J call TRBJ2-7; no DNA is available, so the TRBD2 call from TCRdb remains unchecked. Germline V CDR1 and CDR2: DFQATT, SNEGSKA (reference sequence). The CDR3 is made up of 13 amino acids. CDR3 protein: CSAPVLAGYEQYF.

V gene TRBV28 combines with J gene TRBJ2-5; TCRdb calls TRBD1, which cannot be checked without DNA. The CDR3 has 15 residues. Germline lookup yields CDR1 MDHEN and CDR2 SYDVKM. The CDR3: CASSSQGAFQETQYF.